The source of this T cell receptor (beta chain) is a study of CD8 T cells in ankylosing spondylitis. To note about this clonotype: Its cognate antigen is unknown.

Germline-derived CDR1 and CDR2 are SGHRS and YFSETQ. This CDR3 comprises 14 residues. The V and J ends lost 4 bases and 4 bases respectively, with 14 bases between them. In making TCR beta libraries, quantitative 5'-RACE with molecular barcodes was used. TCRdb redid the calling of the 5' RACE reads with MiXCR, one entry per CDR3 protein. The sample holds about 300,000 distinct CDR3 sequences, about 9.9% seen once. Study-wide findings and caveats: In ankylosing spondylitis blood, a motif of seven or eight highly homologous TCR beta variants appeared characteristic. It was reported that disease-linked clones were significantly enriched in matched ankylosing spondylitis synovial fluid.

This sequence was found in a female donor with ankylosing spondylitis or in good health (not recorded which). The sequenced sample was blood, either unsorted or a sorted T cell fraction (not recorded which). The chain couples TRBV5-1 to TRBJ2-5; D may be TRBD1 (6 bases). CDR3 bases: TGCGCCAGCAGCGAAAACAGGGCTGGAGAGACCCAGTACTTC. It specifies CASSENRAGETQYF.